One and the same sample provided the 25 T cell receptor beta chains below, sequenced in a study of regulatory T cells in long-lasting Graves disease. Documented time point: newly diagnosed GD, antithyroid drugs for less than 3 months. PBMC-derived RNA was used for the TCR library. Construction of TCR beta libraries relied on iRepertoire HTBI primers and on Arm-PCR targeting CDR3 regions. TCRdb used MiXCR to reprocess the multiplex PCR reads, holding one entry per CDR3 protein. The table lists 360,000 or so distinct CDR3 sequences, roughly 12% of them singletons. The data were also submitted as part of a second study, on T cells in Graves' hyperthyroidism and ophthalmopathy.

The sequenced sample was peripheral blood mononuclear cells (PBMCs), obtained at new diagnosis, from a patient treated with antithyroid drugs. These TCRs come from a woman aged 18 to 35 with Graves disease.

This clonotype was detected a few times. V is TRBV5-5 and J is TRBJ2-7, with 7 positions matching TRBD1. This CDR3 has 14 residues. Unmatched junction bases numbered 9, after V lost 2 bases and J lost 7 bases. In germline, CDR1 is SGHKS, CDR2 YYEKEE (reference sequence). The CDR3 spells CASSFRQGPGEQYF. The CDR3, as DNA: TGTGCCAGCAGCTTCAGACAGGGCCCCGGGGAGCAGTACTTC.

This clonotype was counted a few times. The rearrangement joins TRBV19 to TRBJ1-4; 7 nucleotides align to TRBD1. The CDR3 loop spans 16 amino acids. The V and J ends lost 0 bases and 6 bases, in that order; junction bases with no gene match: 7. The germline gives CDR1 LNHDA, CDR2 SQIVND (reference sequence). The CDR3: CASSIDPWTGDEKLFF. The CDR3 DNA reads TGTGCCAGTAGTATAGATCCGTGGACAGGCGATGAAAAACTGTTTTTT.

This clonotype has a count of ten or more. CDR3: CASSSQLDVYNEQFF. CDR3 in DNA: TGTGCCAGCAGTTCTCAACTAGATGTGTACAATGAGCAGTTCTTC. The chain recombines TRBV27 with TRBJ2-1, with D possibly being TRBD2 (5 bases). CDR1 is MNHEY, CDR2 SMNVEV, per germline (reference sequence). Trimming removed 4 bases from V and 4 bases from J, with 14 bases in between. This CDR3 is 15 amino acids long.

This clonotype showed up many times. V gene TRBV7-9 combines with J gene TRBJ1-5; D gene uncertain. The CDR3 is 16 amino acids. Trimming cost V 5 bases and J 4 bases, with 18 bases left between them. CDR1 and CDR2 from the germline V gene are SEHNR and FQNEAQ (reference sequence). The CDR3 is CASSEGTRGWNQPQHF. The CDR3, as DNA: TGTGCCAGCAGCGAAGGAACCAGAGGCTGGAATCAGCCCCAGCATTTT.

The chain has TRBV4-1 and TRBJ1-3, with TRBD1 matching 7 bases. CDR1 MGHRA and CDR2 YSYEKL come from the germline V gene. V shed 7 bases and J 0 bases; nucleotides not matched to a gene: 9. The CDR3 has 16 residues. The CDR3: CASTRRQGDSGNTIYF. The CDR3 coding sequence is TGCGCCAGCACGAGGAGGCAGGGGGACTCTGGAAACACCATATATTTT.

This clonotype was seen many times. V is TRBV7-9 and J is TRBJ1-1, with D possibly matching TRBD1 (5 bases). CDR1 and CDR2 from the germline V gene are SEHNR and FQNEAQ (reference sequence). This CDR3 contains 14 residues. Trimming took off 5 bases at V and 0 bases at J, with 10 bases between the two ends. DNA of the CDR3: TGTGCCAGCAGCGAGTACAGGATGAACACTGAAGCTTTCTTT. As protein: CASSEYRMNTEAFF.

This clonotype was counted at least ten times. This chain uses TRBV7-2 with TRBJ2-1; no firm D call. Per the germline V gene, CDR1 is SGHTA and CDR2 is FQGNSA. The CDR3 runs 15 residues. Trimming removed 1 base at V and 2 bases at J, with 9 bases between. CDR3 sequence reads: CASSLGVGPYNEQFF. DNA of the CDR3: TGTGCCAGCAGCTTAGGGGTAGGCCCCTACAATGAGCAGTTCTTC.

This clonotype turned up a few times. Here the CDR3 reads CASSSPPEGQVGELFF. CDR3 DNA sequence: TGTGCCAGCAGTTCCCCGCCGGAAGGGCAGGTCGGGGAGCTGTTTTTT. The chain combines TRBV28 with TRBJ2-2; D is ambiguous. The V end was cut by 4 bases, the J end by 7 bases, with 19 bases between. Germline CDR1 and CDR2: MDHEN and SYDVKM. The CDR3 is 16 amino acids.

The V call is TRBV14, the J call TRBJ1-6; tentative D call: TRBD1 (5 bases). With 0 bases removed from V and 0 bases from J, the gap between germline ends came to 18 bases. CDR1 is SGHDN and CDR2 is FVKESK in the germline V gene. The CDR3 is made up of 20 amino acids. CDR3 amino acids: CASSQDRERGVGSYNSPLHF. CDR3 DNA: TGTGCCAGCAGCCAAGATAGGGAACGAGGGGTGGGCTCCTATAATTCACCCCTCCACTTT.

This clonotype was picked up many times. The chain has TRBV6-1 and TRBJ2-5; 10 bases are a match to TRBD2. The CDR3 length is 15 residues. The V gene's germline CDR1 is MNHNS and CDR2 SASEGT. J lost 1 base, V lost 6 bases, and 5 bases had no gene match. The CDR3 loop reads CASRFSGGPQETQYF. As DNA, the CDR3 is TGTGCCAGCAGATTTAGCGGGGGGCCCCAAGAGACCCAGTACTTC.

This clonotype has at least ten counts. V is TRBV6-5 and J is TRBJ2-2; unclear D gene. The V and J ends lost 1 base and 1 base respectively, with 4 bases between them. The CDR3 is 14 amino acids. The germline gives CDR1 MNHEY, CDR2 SVGAGI. The CDR3 DNA reads as TGTGCCAGCAGTTACTTGGAGAACACCGGGGAGCTGTTTTTT. Translation: CASSYLENTGELFF.

In this sample, this clonotype turned up many times. The chain couples TRBV27 to TRBJ2-7; TRBD2 aligns across 7 bases. The junction had 11 bases not matched to a gene; V was cut back by 8 bases and J by 4 bases. The CDR3 extends over 14 amino acids. The germline V gene encodes CDR1 MNHEY and CDR2 SMNVEV (reference sequence). This chain's CDR3 is CASGGDGAGYEQYF. CDR3 nucleotide sequence: TGTGCCAGCGGGGGGGACGGGGCGGGGTACGAGCAGTACTTC.

This clonotype appeared many times. The V call is TRBV4-1, the J call TRBJ1-1, with D uncertain. This CDR3 has 12 residues. Germline CDR1 reads MGHRA; CDR2 reads YSYEKL. V was pared by 0 bases and J by 3 bases, with 2 bases between. This CDR3 is CASSQEYTEAFF. In nucleotides, the CDR3 is TGCGCCAGCAGCCAAGAGTACACTGAAGCTTTCTTT.

The chain links TRBV14 to TRBJ2-1, with D possibly being TRBD2 (5 bases). Germline lookup yields CDR1 SGHDN and CDR2 FVKESK. The CDR3 runs 16 residues. The germline V and J ends were trimmed by 4 bases and 0 bases, with 13 bases remaining between them. CDR3 residues: CASSRRVASSYNEQFF. The DNA of the CDR3 is TGTGCCAGCAGCCGCCGAGTAGCGAGCTCCTACAATGAGCAGTTCTTC.

The genes are TRBV6-9 and TRBJ2-5, with D unclear. CDR1 is MNHGY, CDR2 SVAAGI, per germline. Trimming shortened V by 3 bases and J by 3 bases, and 5 bases separated the two germline ends. The CDR3 extends over 12 amino acids. The CDR3 reads CASSYQEETQYF. In DNA form, the CDR3 reads TGTGCCAGCAGTTACCAGGAAGAGACCCAGTACTTC.

There are many counts of this clonotype. J is TRBJ2-3 and V is TRBV7-2; 7 nucleotides line up with TRBD1. CDR1 SGHTA and CDR2 FQGNSA come from the germline V gene. The J segment lost 2 bases and the V segment lost 4 bases, leaving 15 bases of the junction unmatched. The CDR3 totals 18 residues. The CDR3 sequence: CASSSRKGMTGITDTQYF. CDR3 bases: TGTGCCAGCAGCTCTCGCAAAGGGATGACAGGGATCACAGATACGCAGTATTTT.

This clonotype was picked up many times. The chain recombines TRBV28 with TRBJ2-7; a weak D match, TRBD2 (6 bases). CDR3 length: 15 residues. The V end lost 11 bases, the J end lost 5 bases, and 25 bases lay between the germline ends. Germline V gene sequence: CDR1 MDHEN, CDR2 SYDVKM. The DNA for the CDR3 is TGTGCCGCCCGCCATCGGGACTCTTATACTAACGAGCAGTACTTC. As protein: CAARHRDSYTNEQYF.

There are many counts of this clonotype. The rearrangement uses TRBV20-1 and TRBJ2-7; D is perhaps TRBD1 or TRBD2 (5 bases each). In germline, CDR1 is DFQATT, CDR2 SNEGSKA (reference sequence). The V and J ends lost 0 bases and 3 bases respectively, with 15 bases between them. The CDR3 extends over 15 amino acids. CDR3 nucleotides: TGCAGTGCTAGAGATAGGGCCGGGACCGTCTACGAGCAGTACTTC. Translating gives CSARDRAGTVYEQYF.

This clonotype showed up many times. The chain links TRBV7-6 to TRBJ2-1; D perhaps matches TRBD2 (6 bases). CDR1 is SGHVS and CDR2 is FNYEAQ in the germline V gene. Trimming pared 2 bases from V and 6 bases from J, leaving 11 bases between. The CDR3 extends over 14 amino acids. The CDR3: CASSLLGSLNEQFF. For the CDR3, the DNA is TGTGCCAGCAGCTTACTCGGGAGTCTCAATGAGCAGTTCTTC.

This clonotype was found many times. This rearrangement joins TRBV28 to TRBJ1-2, with 9 bases identical to TRBD1. Germline assignment: CDR1 MDHEN and CDR2 SYDVKM. The ends lost 4 bases at V and 8 bases at J; junction bases unmatched: 2. This CDR3 spans 12 amino acids. In DNA, the CDR3 is TGTGCCAGCAGTTGGGGGACAGGGGGCTACACCTTC. Amino acids: CASSWGTGGYTF.

Details on this clonotype: This could be a read error, since a much larger clone is one nucleotide away. The chain is built from TRBV20-1 and TRBJ2-3, with 11 bases that match TRBD1. Germline-derived CDR1 and CDR2 are DFQATT and SNEGSKA (reference sequence). The V gene end was trimmed by 6 bases and the J gene end by 4 bases; junction bases not matched to a gene: 9. The CDR3 is made up of 15 amino acids. The CDR3 bases are TGCAGTGCCCCGGACAGGGGGCTTTTTCCAGATACGCAGTATTTT. It is translated as CSAPDRGLFPDTQYF.

This clonotype was detected ten times or more. The chain uses TRBV11-2 and TRBJ1-1; the D is unclear. CDR3 length: 15 amino acids. Germline assignment: CDR1 SGHAT and CDR2 FQNNGV. V lost 0 bases, J lost 1 base, and 9 bases lay in between. The chain's CDR3 is CASSLEIRENTEAFF. DNA of the CDR3: TGTGCCAGCAGCTTAGAGATAAGGGAGAACACTGAAGCTTTCTTT.

This clonotype was counted many times. This chain connects TRBV19 to TRBJ1-4, with D hard to call. Trimming took off 7 bases at V and 3 bases at J, with 15 bases between the two ends. CDR1 is LNHDA and CDR2 is SQIVND in the germline V gene (reference sequence). There are 15 residues in the CDR3. CDR3: CASTPDTAANEKLFF. CDR3 bases: TGTGCCAGTACTCCTGATACCGCAGCTAATGAAAAACTGTTTTTT.

This clonotype was seen repeatedly, ten times or more. The chain employs TRBV7-2 and TRBJ2-3; D is undetermined. Trimming removed 3 bases at V and 6 bases at J, with 7 bases between. The germline V gene has CDR1 SGHTA and CDR2 FQGNSA. There are 12 residues in the CDR3. In DNA form, the CDR3 reads TGTGCCAGCAGCTTCAATCGCGATACGCAGTATTTT. This sequence encodes CASSFNRDTQYF.

This clonotype was found many times. The V and J genes are TRBV7-2 and TRBJ2-1, with D maybe TRBD1 (6 bases). Trimming pared 5 bases from V and 4 bases from J, leaving 15 bases between. Germline CDR1 SGHTA, CDR2 FQGNSA. The length of the CDR3 is 15 residues. The CDR3 region is CASSEDSTIYNEQFF. CDR3 in DNA: TGTGCCAGCAGCGAGGACAGTACGATATACAATGAGCAGTTCTTC.